The sequence of this T cell receptor (beta chain) was determined in a study of CD8 T cells in ankylosing spondylitis (dated by TCRdb to about 2017). In the study overall: The study profiled T cell receptor beta repertoires in healthy donors and ankylosing spondylitis patients to find disease-linked TCR variants. The full study cohort comprised 20 to 25 ankylosing spondylitis patients and about a hundred healthy donors. Peripheral blood samples were taken, and synovial fluid was additionally collected from ankylosing spondylitis patients.

Sequencer: Illumina HiSeq 2500. Quantitative 5'-RACE with molecular barcodes was the method used to prepare the TCR beta libraries. Regarding the original processing steps: Disease-linked TCR variants were identified with a new computational method built on a probabilistic model of VDJ rearrangement. TCRdb took the public reads, trimmed them with fastp at Q25, ran MiXCR for clone calling and kept in-frame beta chains. All rows with the same CDR3 protein become a single entry with the most common DNA and genes. TCRdb, rather than the study authors, made the V and J calls. The sample data list about 500,000 distinct CDR3 sequences, and 12% of these were observed just once. Under 7.5% of the sample goes to the ten largest clones. Findings and caveats that apply to the study as a whole: The disease-linked clones had a CD8+ phenotype and were found at relatively low frequencies in peripheral blood. Significant enrichment of the disease-linked clones was reported in matched synovial fluid samples from ankylosing spondylitis patients. Some motif variants had previously been reported in the synovial fluid and blood of reactive arthritis patients, which suggests shared mechanisms of disease initiation. Blood from ankylosing spondylitis patients appeared to be characterized by a TCR beta motif made up of under 10 highly homologous amino acid variants.

CDR1 and CDR2 (DFQATT, SNEGSKA) derive from the germline V gene (reference sequence). The V and J ends are trimmed by 0 bases and 9 bases, leaving 21 bases between them. Spanning cysteine to phenylalanine, the CDR3 consists of 16 amino acids. Only the CDR3 DNA is retained, 48 bases long and in frame from the first base. Comment on this clonotype: Its antigen has not been determined. The record has no base qualities; no much larger clone is one base away.

This TCR came from a male donor with ankylosing spondylitis. Material for sequencing was blood, either unsorted or a sorted T cell fraction (not recorded which). The chain is assembled from TRBV20-1 and TRBJ2-1; the D gene is perhaps TRBD1, on 5 matching bases. CDR3 reads: CSARDLGRARVVEQFF. The nucleotides are TGCAGTGCTAGAGATCTTGGCAGGGCCAGGGTCGTTGAGCAGTTCTTC.